This T cell receptor beta chain stems from a study of blood T cell repertoires in COVID-19. The overall study: Collection of acute and convalescent COVID-19 samples took place in the United States, Italy and Spain. PBMCs, B-cell-depleted T cells, or T cells provided the cDNA or gDNA that made up the material.

Patients at the Seattle site were enrolled during active infection and followed longitudinally. The CDR3 is 17 amino acids. V lost 2 bases and J 0 bases, leaving 13 bases between the germline ends. The V gene's germline CDR1 is KGHSH and CDR2 LQKENI. Source study methods: The authors estimated nucleated cell counts from reference gene primer amplification. Repertoires were generated with immunoSEQ multiplex PCR, while TCRdb's copy carries only in-frame clones and drops some. That table gives V, J and clone size, and the DNA gave D and trimming. Seen here are over 130,000 clones, about 87% observed once, and the top ten hold more than 2%.

The receptor's source is a human donor with COVID-19, enrolled during active disease. The donor label of this sample is uncertain. V gene TRBV18 combines with J gene TRBJ1-4; maybe TRBD1 (6 bases). The sequenced sample consisted of peripheral blood. The CDR3 sequence is CASSPKGTPATNEKLFF. Written as DNA, the CDR3 is TGTGCCAGCTCACCAAAAGGGACACCCGCAACTAATGAAAAACTGTTTTTT.